These 19 T cell receptor beta chains share one sample of origin, sequenced in a study of blood T cell repertoires in COVID-19. Some clones are missing from TCRdb's copy, which holds only in-frame ones; the method was immunoSEQ multiplex PCR. The sample includes 150,000 to 200,000 clones, about 82% of them seen just once. The specimen was peripheral blood. The receptors here all came from a woman aged 25 to 39 with acute or convalescent COVID-19.

In this sample, this clone turned up many times. This chain links TRBV7-3 with TRBJ2-7; 8 nucleotides match TRBD1. Looked up from germline, CDR1 is SGHTA and CDR2 is FQGTGA. The V and J ends lost 3 bases and 4 bases, in that order; junction bases with no gene match: 2. The CDR3 runs to 13 residues. The CDR3 spells CASSLRQGYEQYF. The DNA for the CDR3 is TGTGCCAGCAGCTTGCGACAGGGGTACGAGCAGTACTTC.

Regarding this clone: Other DNA sequences in this sample translate to the same CDR3. The V call is TRBV5-4, the J call TRBJ1-1; no clear D gene. CDR1 and CDR2 (germline): SGHNT, YYREEE (reference sequence). This CDR3 contains 13 residues. V lost 4 bases to trimming and J lost 1 base, with 8 bases between them. The CDR3 is CASSPGGNTEAFF. The DNA for the CDR3 is TGTGCCAGCAGCCCTGGCGGGAACACTGAAGCTTTCTTT.

The rearrangement links TRBV2 to TRBJ1-5; the D is unclear. The CDR3 covers 13 residues. V lost 8 bases and J lost 0, with 8 bases in between. CDR1 SNHLY and CDR2 FYNNEI come from the germline V gene. CDR3 amino acids: CASATFSNQPQHF. CDR3 nucleotide sequence: TGTGCCAGCGCGACATTTAGCAATCAGCCCCAGCATTTT.

J is TRBJ1-2 and V is TRBV7-2; the D gene is possibly TRBD1 (6 bases). Germline lookup yields CDR1 SGHTA and CDR2 FQGNSA. Between the trimmed V and J ends, which lost 2 bases and 8 bases, there was a span of 15 bases. The CDR3 extends over 14 amino acids. The CDR3 coding sequence is TGTGCCAGCAGCTTAAATGGGGGCAGCAGAGGCTACACCTTC. As protein: CASSLNGGSRGYTF.

The chain has TRBV11-3 and TRBJ2-7, with D perhaps TRBD1 (6 bases). Germline CDR1 and CDR2: SGHNT and YENEEA. V dropped 2 bases and J dropped 5 bases, with 10 bases sitting between them. This CDR3 region has 13 residues. CDR3 protein: CASSLIQGHEQYF. The CDR3, as DNA: TGTGCCAGCAGCTTAATCCAGGGGCACGAGCAGTACTTC.

J is TRBJ2-6 and V is TRBV27, with D possibly being TRBD1 (6 bases). The germline V gene has CDR1 MNHEY and CDR2 SMNVEV (reference sequence). The CDR3 is 18 amino acids. Trimming removed 5 bases from V and 0 bases from J, with 17 bases in between. CDR3 coding DNA: TGTGCCAGCAGTCAAACACAGGGAACTTCCTCTGGGGCCAACGTCCTGACTTTC. Translation gives CASSQTQGTSSGANVLTF.

This chain links TRBV30 with TRBJ1-5; D is ambiguous. CDR1 and CDR2 from the germline V gene are GTSNPN and SVGIG (reference sequence). This CDR3 region has 14 residues. The V gene lost 0 bases and the J gene lost 5 bases, with 11 bases spanning the gap. CDR3 in DNA: TGTGCCTGGAGTGTTGGAGGGCTCTATCAGCCCCAGCATTTT. It translates to CAWSVGGLYQPQHF.

The chain employs TRBV19 and TRBJ1-5; possible D gene TRBD1, 5 bases. The V end lost 7 bases, the J end lost 7 bases, and 17 bases lay between the germline ends. Germline values: CDR1 LNHDA, CDR2 SQIVND (reference sequence). CDR3 length: 14 amino acids. CDR3 region: CASTRWQGAQPQHF. The DNA for the CDR3 is TGTGCCAGTACCCGATGGCAGGGCGCGCAGCCCCAGCATTTT.

The chain recombines TRBV3-1 (or the pseudogene TRBV3-2) with TRBJ2-2; 9 nucleotides agree with TRBD2. Germline V gene lookup returns CDR1 LGHDT and CDR2 YNNKEL (reference sequence). The CDR3 is 20 amino acids. Trimming cost V 0 bases and J 0 bases; bases outside gene matches: 11. The CDR3: CASSQDGLAGKYANTGELFF. The CDR3, as DNA: TGTGCCAGCAGCCAAGATGGTCTAGCGGGGAAATACGCGAACACCGGGGAGCTGTTTTTT.

The J gene is TRBJ1-1, the V gene TRBV11-2; possible D gene TRBD1, 5 bases. The V end lost 2 bases, the J end lost 3 bases, and 7 bases lay between the germline ends. Per the germline V gene, CDR1 is SGHAT and CDR2 is FQNNGV. The CDR3 runs to 13 residues. The CDR3 coding sequence is TGTGCCAGCAGCTTAACCAGGGACACTGAAGCTTTCTTT. This translates into CASSLTRDTEAFF.

The J gene is TRBJ2-1, the V gene TRBV5-1, with TRBD1 matching over 7 bases. Germline V gives CDR1 SGHRS, CDR2 YFSETQ. The CDR3 has 13 amino acids. V dropped 4 bases and J dropped 6; count of bases not matched to a gene: 4. Here the CDR3 DNA reads TGCGCCAGCAGCCGGGACAGTACCAATGAGCAGTTCTTC. This translates into CASSRDSTNEQFF.

The rearrangement joins TRBV27 to TRBJ2-1; tentatively, D is TRBD1 (5 bases). In germline, CDR1 is MNHEY, CDR2 SMNVEV (reference sequence). This CDR3 has 14 residues. V lost 7 bases to trimming and J lost 3 bases, with 13 bases between them. The CDR3 DNA is TGTGCCAGCATCGTGGCAGGGAACTACAATGAGCAGTTCTTC. Protein product: CASIVAGNYNEQFF.

The chain employs TRBV19 and TRBJ2-7, with D possibly TRBD1 on 6 matching bases. From germline, CDR1 is LNHDA and CDR2 SQIVND (reference sequence). This CDR3 comprises 13 residues. V was clipped by 5 bases and J by 3 bases, with 11 bases between them. The CDR3 loop is CASSSGQYYEQYF. For the CDR3, the DNA is TGTGCCAGTAGTTCAGGACAGTACTACGAGCAGTACTTC.

This clone turned up a few times. The genes are TRBV20-1 and TRBJ1-5; D gene uncertain. V dropped 3 bases and J dropped 5 bases, with 14 bases sitting between them. The germline CDR1 and CDR2 sequences are DFQATT and SNEGSKA (reference sequence). CDR3 size: 14 residues. The CDR3 reads CSASAGIGYQPQHF. The CDR3, as DNA: TGCAGTGCTAGTGCCGGGATCGGGTATCAGCCCCAGCATTTT.

The V and J genes are TRBV27 and TRBJ1-4; 7 nucleotides line up with TRBD1. The CDR3 loop spans 15 amino acids. Trimming cost V 5 bases and J 5 bases; bases outside gene matches: 8. CDR1 and CDR2 (germline): MNHEY, SMNVEV (reference sequence). The CDR3 spells CASSAYRGNNEKLFF. CDR3 nucleotide sequence: TGTGCCAGCAGTGCCTACAGGGGAAACAATGAAAAACTGTTTTTT. Supplemented by reference TRBV27 and TRBJ1-4, the full variable domain reads EAQVTQNPRYLITVTGKKLTVTCSQNMNHEYMSWYRQDPGLGLRQIYYSMNVEVTDKGDVPEGYKVSRKEKRNFPLILESPSPNQTSLYFCASSAYRGNNEKLFFGSGTQLSVL.

V gene TRBV11-3 combines with J gene TRBJ2-7; the match to TRBD2 covers 13 bases. The V gene's germline CDR1 is SGHNT and CDR2 YENEEA. The CDR3 length is 15 residues. V lost 3 bases and J lost 5; bases outside the gene matches: 4. DNA of the CDR3: TGTGCCAGCAGCTTCGGGACTAGCGGGACCCACGAGCAGTACTTC. Translated: CASSFGTSGTHEQYF. Drawing the rest from reference TRBV11-3 and TRBJ2-7, the complete variable domain is EAGVVQSPRYKIIEKKQPVAFWCNPISGHNTLYWYLQNLGQGPELLIRYENEEAVDDSQLPKDRFSAERLKGVDSTLKIQPAELGDSAVYLCASSFGTSGTHEQYFGPGTRLTVT.

The CDR3 DNA reads TGTGCCAGTAGTATCCACGCCGGGACAGGGGTTGGCAATCAGCCCCAGCATTTT. It yields the protein CASSIHAGTGVGNQPQHF. The chain joins TRBV19 to TRBJ1-5, with TRBD1 identical over 10 bases. The length of the CDR3 is 18 residues. CDR1 is LNHDA, CDR2 SQIVND, per germline (reference sequence). The V gene end was trimmed by 3 bases and the J gene end by 2 bases; junction bases not matched to a gene: 10.

The rearrangement uses TRBV6-1 and TRBJ1-2, with 7 bases fitting TRBD1. CDR1 is MNHNS, CDR2 SASEGT, per germline. There are 15 residues in the CDR3. V was pared by 2 bases and J by 6 bases, with 9 bases of the junction left unmatched. The CDR3, as DNA: TGTGCCAGCAGTGAAATGGAGGGGGCGTTGAATGGCTACACCTTC. It specifies CASSEMEGALNGYTF.

The chain uses TRBV4-2 and TRBJ2-2; 14 bases fit TRBD2. Trimming at V came to 3 bases and at J to 2 bases, leaving 5 bases not matched to a gene. The CDR3 is 18 residues long. From germline, CDR1 is LGHNA and CDR2 YNFKEQ. The chain's CDR3 is CASSQPGLAGVNTGELFF. The DNA for the CDR3 is TGTGCCAGCAGCCAGCCGGGACTAGCGGGAGTTAACACCGGGGAGCTGTTTTTT.